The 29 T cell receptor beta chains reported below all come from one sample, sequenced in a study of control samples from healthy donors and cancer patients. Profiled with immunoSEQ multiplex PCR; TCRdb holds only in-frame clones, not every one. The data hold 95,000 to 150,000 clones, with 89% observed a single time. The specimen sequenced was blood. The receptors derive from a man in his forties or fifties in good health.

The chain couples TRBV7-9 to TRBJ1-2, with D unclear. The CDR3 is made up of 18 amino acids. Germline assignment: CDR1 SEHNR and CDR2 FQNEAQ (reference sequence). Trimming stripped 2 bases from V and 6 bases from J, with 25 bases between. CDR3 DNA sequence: TGTGCCAGCAGCTTAACCCCTCACGCCTCGGGATATGTTGATGGCTACACCTTC. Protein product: CASSLTPHASGYVDGYTF.

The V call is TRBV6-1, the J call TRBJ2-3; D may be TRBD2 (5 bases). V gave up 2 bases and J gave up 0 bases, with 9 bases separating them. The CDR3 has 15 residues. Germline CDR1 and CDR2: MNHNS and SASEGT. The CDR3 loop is CASSELAASTDTQYF. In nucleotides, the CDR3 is TGTGCCAGCAGTGAACTAGCAGCTAGCACAGATACGCAGTATTTT.

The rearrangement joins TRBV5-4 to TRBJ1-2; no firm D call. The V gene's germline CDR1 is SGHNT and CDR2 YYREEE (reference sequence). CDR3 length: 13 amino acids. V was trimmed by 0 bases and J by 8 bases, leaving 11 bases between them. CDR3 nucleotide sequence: TGTGCCAGCAGCTTGGACGTCAGCCGCGGCTACACCTTC. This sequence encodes CASSLDVSRGYTF.

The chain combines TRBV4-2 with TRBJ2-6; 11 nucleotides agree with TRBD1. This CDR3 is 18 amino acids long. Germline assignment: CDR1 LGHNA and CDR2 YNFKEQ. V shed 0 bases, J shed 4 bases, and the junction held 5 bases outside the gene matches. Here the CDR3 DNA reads TGTGCCAGCAGCCAAGAAGGACAGGGGGCTAGGGGGGCCAACGTCCTGACTTTC. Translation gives CASSQEGQGARGANVLTF.

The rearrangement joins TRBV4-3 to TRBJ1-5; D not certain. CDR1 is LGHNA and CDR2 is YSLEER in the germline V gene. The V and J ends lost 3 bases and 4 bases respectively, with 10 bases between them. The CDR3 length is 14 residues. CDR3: CASSHARGNQPQHF. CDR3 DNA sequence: TGCGCCAGCAGCCACGCACGAGGGAATCAGCCCCAGCATTTT.

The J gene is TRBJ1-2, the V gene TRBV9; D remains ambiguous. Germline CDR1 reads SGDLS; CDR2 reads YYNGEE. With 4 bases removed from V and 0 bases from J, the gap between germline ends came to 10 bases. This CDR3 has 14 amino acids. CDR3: CASSLDLANYGYTF. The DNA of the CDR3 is TGTGCCAGCAGCCTCGATCTAGCTAACTATGGCTACACCTTC.

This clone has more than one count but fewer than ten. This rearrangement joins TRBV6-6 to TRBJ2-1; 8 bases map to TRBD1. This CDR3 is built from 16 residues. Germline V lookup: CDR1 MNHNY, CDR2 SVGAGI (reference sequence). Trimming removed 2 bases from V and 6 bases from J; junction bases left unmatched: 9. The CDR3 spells CASSYRGQGGGNEQFF. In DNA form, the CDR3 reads TGTGCCAGCAGTTACAGAGGACAGGGAGGAGGCAATGAGCAGTTCTTC.

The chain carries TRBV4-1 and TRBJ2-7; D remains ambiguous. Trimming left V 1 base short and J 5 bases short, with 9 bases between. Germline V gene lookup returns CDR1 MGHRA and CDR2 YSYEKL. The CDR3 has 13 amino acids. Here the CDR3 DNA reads TGCGCCAGCAGCCAAGGAGGAGAGAACGAGCAGTACTTC. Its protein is CASSQGGENEQYF.

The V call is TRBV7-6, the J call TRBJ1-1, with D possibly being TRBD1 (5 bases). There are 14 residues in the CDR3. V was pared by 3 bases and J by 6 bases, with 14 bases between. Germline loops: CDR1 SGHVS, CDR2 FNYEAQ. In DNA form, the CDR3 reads TGTGCCAGCAGCTTGGTAGGGGTAGAATCTGAAGCTTTCTTT. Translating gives CASSLVGVESEAFF.

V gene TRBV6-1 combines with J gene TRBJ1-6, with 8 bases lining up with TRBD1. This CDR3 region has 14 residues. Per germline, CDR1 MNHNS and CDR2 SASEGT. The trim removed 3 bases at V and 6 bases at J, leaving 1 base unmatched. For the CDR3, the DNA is TGTGCCAGCAGTGATCAGGGGGCTAATTCACCCCTCCACTTT. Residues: CASSDQGANSPLHF.

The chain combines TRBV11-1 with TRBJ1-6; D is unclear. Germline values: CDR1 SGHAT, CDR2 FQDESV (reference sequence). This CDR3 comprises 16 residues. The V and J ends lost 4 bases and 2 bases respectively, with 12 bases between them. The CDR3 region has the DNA TGTGCCAGCAGCTCCGGACCGCGAACCTATAATTCACCCCTCCACTTT. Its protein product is CASSSGPRTYNSPLHF.

The CDR3: CASSQPDRGQNEQYF. CDR3 DNA: TGTGCCAGCAGTCAACCGGACAGGGGGCAAAACGAGCAGTACTTC. The J gene is TRBJ2-7, the V gene TRBV6-6, with 11 bases matching TRBD1. The V segment lost 5 bases and the J segment 5 bases; nucleotides outside the gene matches: 8. Germline CDR1 and CDR2: MNHNY and SVGAGI (reference sequence). The CDR3 totals 15 residues.

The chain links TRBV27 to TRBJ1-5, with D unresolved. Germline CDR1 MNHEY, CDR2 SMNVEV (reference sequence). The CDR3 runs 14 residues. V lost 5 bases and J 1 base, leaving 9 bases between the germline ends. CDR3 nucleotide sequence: TGTGCCAGCAGTACCGACACCAGCAATCAGCCCCAGCATTTT. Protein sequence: CASSTDTSNQPQHF.

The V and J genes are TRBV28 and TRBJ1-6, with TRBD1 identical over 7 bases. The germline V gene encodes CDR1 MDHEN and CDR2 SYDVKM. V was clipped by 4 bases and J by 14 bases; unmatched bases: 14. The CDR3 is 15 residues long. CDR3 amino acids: CASSSPGTVSQALHF. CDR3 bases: TGTGCCAGCAGTTCACCCGGGACAGTCAGCCAGGCCCTCCACTTT.

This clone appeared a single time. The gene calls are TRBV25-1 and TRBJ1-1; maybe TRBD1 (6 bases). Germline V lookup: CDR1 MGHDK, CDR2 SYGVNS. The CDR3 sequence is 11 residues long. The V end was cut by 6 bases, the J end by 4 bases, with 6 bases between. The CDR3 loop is CASRGGTEAFF. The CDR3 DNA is TGTGCCAGCAGAGGGGGCACTGAAGCTTTCTTT. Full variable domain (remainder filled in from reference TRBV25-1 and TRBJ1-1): EADIYQTPRYLVIGTGKKITLECSQTMGHDKMYWYQQDPGMELHLIHYSYGVNSTEKGDLSSESTVSRIRTEHFPLTLESARPSHTSQYLCASRGGTEAFFGQGTRLTVV.

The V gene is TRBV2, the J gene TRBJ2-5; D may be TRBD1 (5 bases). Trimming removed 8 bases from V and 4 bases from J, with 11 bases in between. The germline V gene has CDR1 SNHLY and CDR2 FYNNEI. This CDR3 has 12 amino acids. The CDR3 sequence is CASGRRGETQYF. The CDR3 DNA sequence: TGTGCCAGCGGCCGAAGGGGAGAGACCCAGTACTTC.

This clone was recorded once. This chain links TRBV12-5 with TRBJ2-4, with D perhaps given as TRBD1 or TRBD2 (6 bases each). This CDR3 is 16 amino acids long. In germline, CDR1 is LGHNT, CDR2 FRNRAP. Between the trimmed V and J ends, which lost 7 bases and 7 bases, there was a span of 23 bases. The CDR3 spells CASAAGTGFGGNIQYF. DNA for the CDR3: TGTGCTAGTGCCGCTGGTACAGGGTTTGGAGGGAACATTCAGTACTTC.

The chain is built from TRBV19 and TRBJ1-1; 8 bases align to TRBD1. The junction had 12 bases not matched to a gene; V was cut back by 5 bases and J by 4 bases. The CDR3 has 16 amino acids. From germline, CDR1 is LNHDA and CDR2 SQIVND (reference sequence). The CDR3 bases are TGTGCCAGTAGTCGCGACGCTTCTCAGGGGGCCACTGAAGCTTTCTTT. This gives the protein CASSRDASQGATEAFF. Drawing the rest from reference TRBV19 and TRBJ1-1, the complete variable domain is DGGITQSPKYLFRKEGQNVTLSCEQNLNHDAMYWYRQDPGQGLRLIYYSQIVNDFQKGDIAEGYSVSREKKESFPLTVTSAQKNPTAFYLCASSRDASQGATEAFFGQGTRLTVV.

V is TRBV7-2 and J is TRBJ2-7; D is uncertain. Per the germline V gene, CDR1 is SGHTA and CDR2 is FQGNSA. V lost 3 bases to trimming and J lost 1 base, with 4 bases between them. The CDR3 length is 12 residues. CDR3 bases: TGTGCCAGCAGCTTCCCTTCCTACGAGCAGTACTTC. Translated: CASSFPSYEQYF.

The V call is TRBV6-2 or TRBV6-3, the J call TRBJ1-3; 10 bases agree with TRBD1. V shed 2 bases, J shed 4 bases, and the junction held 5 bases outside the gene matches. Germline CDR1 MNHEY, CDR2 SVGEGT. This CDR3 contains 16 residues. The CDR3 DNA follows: TGTGCCAGCAGTTACCCGGGACAGGGGCGCGGAAACACCATATATTTT. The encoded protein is CASSYPGQGRGNTIYF.

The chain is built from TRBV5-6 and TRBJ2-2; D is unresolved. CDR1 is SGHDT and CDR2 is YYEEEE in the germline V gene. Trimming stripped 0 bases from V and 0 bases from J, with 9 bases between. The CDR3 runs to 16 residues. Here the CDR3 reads CASSLVRGSNTGELFF. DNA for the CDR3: TGTGCCAGCAGCTTGGTTCGTGGGTCGAACACCGGGGAGCTGTTTTTT.

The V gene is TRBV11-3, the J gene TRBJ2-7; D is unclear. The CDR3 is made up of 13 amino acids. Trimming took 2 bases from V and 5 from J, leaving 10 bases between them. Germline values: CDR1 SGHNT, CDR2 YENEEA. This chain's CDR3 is CASSLLRQDEQYF. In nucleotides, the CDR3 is TGTGCCAGCAGCTTATTACGTCAAGACGAGCAGTACTTC.

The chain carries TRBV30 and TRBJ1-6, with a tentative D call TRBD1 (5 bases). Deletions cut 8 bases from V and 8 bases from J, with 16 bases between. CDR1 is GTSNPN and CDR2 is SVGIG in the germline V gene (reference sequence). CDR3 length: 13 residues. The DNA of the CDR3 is TGTGCCGGGACTGTACTTTCTGATTCACCCCTCCACTTT. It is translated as CAGTVLSDSPLHF.

The CDR3 loop reads CASSPRTASPEQYF. The CDR3 coding sequence is TGTGCCAGCAGCCCGAGGACAGCCTCTCCCGAGCAGTACTTC. The chain is built from TRBV25-1 and TRBJ2-7; D might be TRBD1 (6 bases). V was trimmed by 6 bases and J by 6 bases, leaving 18 bases between them. Germline CDR1 reads MGHDK; CDR2 reads SYGVNS. This CDR3 is built from 14 residues.

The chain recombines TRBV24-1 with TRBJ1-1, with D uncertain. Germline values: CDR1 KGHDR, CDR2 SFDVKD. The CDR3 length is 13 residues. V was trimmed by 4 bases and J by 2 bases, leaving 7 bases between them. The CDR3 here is CATSESTNTEAFF. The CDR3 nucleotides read TGTGCCACCAGTGAGAGCACCAACACTGAAGCTTTCTTT.

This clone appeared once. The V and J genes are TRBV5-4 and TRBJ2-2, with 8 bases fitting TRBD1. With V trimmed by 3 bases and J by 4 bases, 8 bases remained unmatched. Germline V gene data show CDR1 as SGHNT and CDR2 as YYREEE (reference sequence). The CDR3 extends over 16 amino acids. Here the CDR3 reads CASSSRTGFSTGELFF. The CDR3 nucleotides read TGTGCCAGCAGCTCCCGGACAGGGTTTAGCACCGGGGAGCTGTTTTTT.

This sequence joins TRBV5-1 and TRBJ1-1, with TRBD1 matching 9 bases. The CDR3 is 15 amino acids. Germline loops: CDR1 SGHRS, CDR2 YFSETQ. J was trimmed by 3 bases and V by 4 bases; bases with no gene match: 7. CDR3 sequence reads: CASSGQQGAYTEAFF. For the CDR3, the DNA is TGCGCCAGCAGCGGTCAACAGGGGGCTTACACTGAAGCTTTCTTT.

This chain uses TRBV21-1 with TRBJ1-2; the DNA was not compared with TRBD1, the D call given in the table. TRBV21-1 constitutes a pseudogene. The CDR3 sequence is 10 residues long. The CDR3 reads CASSKDSYTF. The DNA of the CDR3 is TGTGCCAGCAGCAAGGACAGCTACACCTTC.

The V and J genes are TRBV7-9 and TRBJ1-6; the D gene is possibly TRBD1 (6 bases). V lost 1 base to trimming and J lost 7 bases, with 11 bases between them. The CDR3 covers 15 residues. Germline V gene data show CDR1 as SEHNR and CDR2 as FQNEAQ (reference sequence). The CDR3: CASSLEGGGNSPLHF. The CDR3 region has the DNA TGTGCCAGCAGCTTAGAGGGGGGAGGAAATTCACCCCTCCACTTT.